This T cell receptor beta chain was profiled in a study of Ad26.COV2.S vaccination and SARS-CoV-2 variants. Study as a whole: Ad26.COV2.S given intramuscularly, once or twice 56 days apart.

Germline V gene lookup returns CDR1 SQVTM and CDR2 ANQGSEA. Trimming cost V 3 bases and J 3 bases; bases outside gene matches: 5. This CDR3 is built from 14 residues. A single count supports this clone. Its specificity is unknown. Treatment specified: approximately 18 received Ad26.COV2.S at low or high dose, single or two shots; about 5 received placebo; per-sample allocation not given. Day 63 after the first vaccine or placebo injection was the time point for sampling. The shot given was an Ad26 vector that makes Wuhan-strain SARS-CoV-2 spike. TCRdb's table, derived via immunoSEQ multiplex PCR, lists solely in-frame clones and lacks some. The sample includes some 640,000 clones, 80% to 90% seen only once; the top ten take roughly 1.5%. Study outcomes and limitations: The study found similar non-spike TCR breadth in vaccine and placebo recipients. In TCR breadth and depth analyses, total T cell responses may have been underestimated.

Specimen: peripheral blood, collected in a trial of Ad26.COV2.S vaccine versus placebo. The rearrangement links TRBV29-1 to TRBJ2-1, with TRBD1 matching 7 bases. The TCR comes from a person between 18 and 65 years old who received the Ad26.COV2.S COVID-19 vaccine or a placebo. The CDR3 is CSVDGGQIYNEQFF. CDR3 bases: TGCAGCGTTGATGGGGGACAGATCTACAATGAGCAGTTCTTC.